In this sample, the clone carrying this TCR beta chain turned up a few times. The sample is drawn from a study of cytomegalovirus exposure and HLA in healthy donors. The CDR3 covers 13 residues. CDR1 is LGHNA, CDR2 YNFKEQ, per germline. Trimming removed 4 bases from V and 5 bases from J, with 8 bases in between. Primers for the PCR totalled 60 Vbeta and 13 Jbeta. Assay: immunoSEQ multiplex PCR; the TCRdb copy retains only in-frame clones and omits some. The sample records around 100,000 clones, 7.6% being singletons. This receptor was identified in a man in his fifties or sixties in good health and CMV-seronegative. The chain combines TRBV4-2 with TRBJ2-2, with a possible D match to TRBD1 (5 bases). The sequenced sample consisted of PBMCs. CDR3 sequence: CASSPQGTGELFF. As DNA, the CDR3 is TGTGCCAGCAGCCCCCAGGGTACCGGGGAGCTGTTTTTT.